This T cell receptor (beta chain) was captured in a study of blood T cells in healthy people across ages. Comments on this clonotype: No antigen is known for it.

It was with a sample-barcoded 5' primer and a J-beta primer mix that a second PCR of roughly 7 to 11 cycles was run. Using its own MiXCR run on the 5' RACE reads, TCRdb lists one record per CDR3 protein. Of hundreds of thousands of distinct CDR3 sequences listed, under 65% are singletons. Study conclusions and caveats: A roughly linear age-dependent decrease characterized TCR beta diversity per million T cells.

Sequences were obtained from blood. The source of this sequence is a man between 60 and 75 years old in good health.

The CDR3 DNA sequence: TGTGCCAGCAGTGGACTGAGGGGGGCCCAGTACTTC. This codes for CASSGLRGAQYF. V usage is TRBV25-1 and J usage is TRBJ2-5, with D perhaps being TRBD1 or TRBD2 (6 bases each). CDR1 and CDR2 from the germline V gene are MGHDK and SYGVNS. V was pared by 4 bases and J by 9 bases, with 12 bases between. The CDR3 has 12 amino acids.